The rows below give T cell receptor beta chains drawn from one sample of a study of T-cell reconstitution after alpha-beta-depleted transplantation in children. TCRdb analysed the PCR reads with MiXCR anew, one entry per CDR3 protein. The table lists hundreds of thousands of distinct CDR3 sequences, approximately 12% of them singletons, with over 2% in the top ten. Sequencing was performed on PBMCs, mostly from graft donor cells, taken 360 days after TCRalphabeta/CD19-depleted stem cell transplant. All receptors derive from a male patient younger than 18 who had a stem cell transplant for acute myeloid leukemia, so the T cells may come from the graft donor. CDR3s include the opening cysteine and the closing phenylalanine or tryptophan. A D gene is named only where the DNA matches it firmly. Clone size is given for some rows only: seen once, a few or many times, or a class if the clone is expanded.

J gene: TRBJ2-3; clone size: NA; D gene: TRBD1; V gene: TRBV29-1; CDR3 protein: CSSNRGPYTDTQYF
J gene: TRBJ2-7; clone size: NA; D gene: NA; V gene: TRBV29-1; CDR3 protein: CSVDGGQFSYEQYF
J gene: TRBJ2-3; clone size: few; D gene: NA; V gene: TRBV9; CDR3 protein: CASSVAKDTQYF
J gene: TRBJ2-5; clone size: NA; D gene: TRBD2; V gene: TRBV7-2; CDR3 protein: CASSLVASGVGETQYF
J gene: TRBJ2-1; clone size: many; D gene: NA; V gene: TRBV9; CDR3 protein: CASSVGRLPYNEQFF
J gene: TRBJ1-4; clone size: NA; D gene: NA; V gene: TRBV12-3/TRBV12-4; CDR3 protein: CASSLAARGRKNEKLFF
J gene: TRBJ1-1; clone size: few; D gene: TRBD1; V gene: TRBV5-1; CDR3 protein: CASSLGTGGAFF
J gene: TRBJ2-1; clone size: many; D gene: NA; V gene: TRBV28; CDR3 protein: CASSLSILYNEQFF
J gene: TRBJ1-2; clone size: NA; D gene: NA; V gene: TRBV5-1; CDR3 protein: CASSTVTGTYGYTF
J gene: TRBJ2-7; clone size: NA; D gene: NA; V gene: TRBV30; CDR3 protein: CAWSHPGREQYF
J gene: TRBJ2-7; clone size: many; D gene: NA; V gene: TRBV15; CDR3 protein: CATSKEGSSYEQYF
J gene: TRBJ1-4; clone size: many; D gene: NA; V gene: TRBV18; CDR3 protein: CASSPEGATNEKLFF
J gene: TRBJ2-1; clone size: NA; D gene: NA; V gene: TRBV18; CDR3 protein: CASSVQAPLLFF
J gene: TRBJ2-1; clone size: few; D gene: TRBD2; V gene: TRBV5-1; CDR3 protein: CASSAGLLFYNEQFF
J gene: TRBJ2-3; clone size: few; D gene: NA; V gene: TRBV20-1; CDR3 protein: CSARPGTWNPYTQYF
J gene: TRBJ2-1; clone size: NA; D gene: TRBD2; V gene: TRBV7-2; CDR3 protein: CASSLVAAGGLGNEQFF
J gene: TRBJ2-7; clone size: NA; D gene: TRBD2; V gene: TRBV7-3; CDR3 protein: CASSLRGGHAYEQYF
J gene: TRBJ2-1; clone size: many; D gene: NA; V gene: TRBV11-3; CDR3 protein: CASSSSRDFYNEQFF
J gene: TRBJ2-7; clone size: many; D gene: NA; V gene: TRBV5-1; CDR3 protein: CASSFNGPSYEQYF
J gene: TRBJ2-7; clone size: many; D gene: NA; V gene: TRBV7-8; CDR3 protein: CASSLDLVVADF
J gene: TRBJ2-7; clone size: many; D gene: TRBD2; V gene: TRBV5-1; CDR3 protein: CASSLGLAATYEQYF
J gene: TRBJ2-3; clone size: NA; D gene: TRBD2; V gene: TRBV30; CDR3 protein: CAWRVSGRDADTQYF
J gene: TRBJ2-3; clone size: NA; D gene: TRBD2; V gene: TRBV20-1; CDR3 protein: CSDALAGGPIGADTQYF
J gene: TRBJ2-1; clone size: few; D gene: TRBD2; V gene: TRBV7-2; CDR3 protein: CASSLSLLAGGEQFF
J gene: TRBJ1-5; clone size: many; D gene: TRBD1; V gene: TRBV20-1; CDR3 protein: CSARSGGQPQHF
J gene: TRBJ2-2; clone size: NA; D gene: NA; V gene: TRBV27; CDR3 protein: CASSPPFPGANTGELFF
J gene: TRBJ1-5; clone size: many; D gene: NA; V gene: TRBV28; CDR3 protein: CASSIDPGCQHF
J gene: TRBJ2-2; clone size: medium-sized; D gene: NA; V gene: TRBV7-8; CDR3 protein: CASSLVASNTGELFF
J gene: TRBJ1-2; clone size: many; D gene: NA; V gene: TRBV29-1; CDR3 protein: CSVESPVNLYGYTF
J gene: TRBJ2-7; clone size: NA; D gene: TRBD2; V gene: TRBV7-2; CDR3 protein: CASSLALRGSPYEQYF
J gene: TRBJ2-1; clone size: NA; D gene: TRBD2; V gene: TRBV28; CDR3 protein: CASSLVGLAGALSSYNEQFF